Below are 8 T cell receptor beta chains sequenced from a single sample in a study of blood T cell repertoires in COVID-19 (TCRdb year 2020). Receptors were amplified or captured by the immunoSEQ multiplex PCR assay. The table comes from immuneACCESS by way of TCRdb, which keeps in-frame sequences with V and J called. Part of the clones is missing from these tables; in studies checked, under half for an unresolved V gene and the rest for unknown reasons. The sample table contains about 200,000 clones; only one count was recorded for approximately 82% of them. Around 14% of the sample is held by the ten biggest clonotypes. The sequenced sample consisted of peripheral blood. Receptor source: a human donor in a cohort sampled during active COVID-19.

This chain connects TRBV5-6 to TRBJ2-7; TRBD1 might be the D (6 bases). This CDR3 region has 14 residues. CDR1 and CDR2 from the germline V gene are SGHDT and YYEEEE. The germline V and J ends were trimmed by 3 bases and 2 bases, with 12 bases remaining between them. The CDR3 DNA sequence: TGTGCCAGCAGCTCTGAACAGGGAACCTACGAGCAGTACTTC. It specifies CASSSEQGTYEQYF.

The V and J genes are TRBV5-1 and TRBJ2-5, with 8 bases lining up with TRBD2. Germline loops: CDR1 SGHRS, CDR2 YFSETQ. The CDR3 is 14 amino acids. V lost 4 bases to trimming and J lost 6 bases; unmatched junction nucleotides: 8. CDR3 in amino acids: CASSGTAGAQTQYF. Here the CDR3 DNA reads TGCGCCAGCAGCGGAACAGCGGGAGCGCAGACCCAGTACTTC.

This clone has a single count. The chain carries TRBV28 and TRBJ2-5, with D possibly being TRBD2 (6 bases). V was cut by 5 bases and J by 2 bases, with 12 bases left in between. The CDR3 runs to 14 residues. Looked up from germline, CDR1 is MDHEN and CDR2 is SYDVKM. CDR3 bases: TGTGCCAGCAGTCCCGGAGGGGAGCAAGAGACCCAGTACTTC. Translated, it gives CASSPGGEQETQYF.

V and J are TRBV5-5 and TRBJ1-4; D might be TRBD1 (5 bases). V lost 4 bases and J lost 6, with 13 bases in between. This CDR3 comprises 14 residues. Germline V gene lookup returns CDR1 SGHKS and CDR2 YYEKEE (reference sequence). As DNA, the CDR3 is TGTGCCAGCAGCGTCCGGGGGGATGATGAAAAACTGTTTTTT. It is translated as CASSVRGDDEKLFF.

The V gene is TRBV5-8, the J gene TRBJ2-7, with 9 bases aligning to TRBD1. Germline V lookup: CDR1 SGHTS, CDR2 YDEGEE. The CDR3 is 14 residues long. V was clipped by 1 base and J by 3 bases; unmatched bases: 2. DNA for the CDR3: TGTGCCAGCAGCTTGTGGGGACAGGGCTACGAGCAGTACTTC. It specifies CASSLWGQGYEQYF. Full variable domain (missing parts from reference TRBV5-8 and TRBJ2-7): EAGVTQSPTHLIKTRGQQATLRCSPISGHTSVYWYQQALGLGLQFLLWYDEGEERNRGNFPPRFSGRQFPNYSSELNVNALELEDSALYLCASSLWGQGYEQYFGPGTRLTVT.

The V call is TRBV2, the J call TRBJ1-1, with D unclear. Germline loops: CDR1 SNHLY, CDR2 FYNNEI. The CDR3 has 12 amino acids. Between the trimmed V and J ends, which lost 2 bases and 9 bases, there was a span of 10 bases. The CDR3 is CASSESYYQAFF. The CDR3 coding sequence is TGTGCCAGCAGTGAAAGTTACTATCAAGCTTTCTTT.

This clone was seen many times. The genes are TRBV5-1 and TRBJ1-1, with unresolved D. Germline-derived CDR1 and CDR2 are SGHRS and YFSETQ. The CDR3 extends over 14 amino acids. The V end was cut by 7 bases, the J end by 0 bases, with 13 bases between. CDR3 protein: CASRTGTMNTEAFF. The DNA for the CDR3 is TGCGCCAGCCGGACGGGAACCATGAACACTGAAGCTTTCTTT.

This chain uses TRBV28 with TRBJ2-7, with a possible D match to TRBD1 (5 bases). The V gene lost 0 bases and the J gene lost 0 bases, with 12 bases spanning the gap. Germline V CDR1 and CDR2: MDHEN, SYDVKM. The CDR3 spans 16 residues. The CDR3: CASSLWEQASSYEQYF. CDR3 DNA sequence: TGTGCCAGCAGTTTATGGGAACAGGCGAGCTCCTACGAGCAGTACTTC. The full variable domain, with the rest looked up from reference TRBV28 and TRBJ2-7, is DVKVTQSSRYLVKRTGEKVFLECVQDMDHENMFWYRQDPGLGLRLIYFSYDVKMKEKGDIPEGYSVSREKKERFSLILESASTNQTSMYLCASSLWEQASSYEQYFGPGTRLTVT.